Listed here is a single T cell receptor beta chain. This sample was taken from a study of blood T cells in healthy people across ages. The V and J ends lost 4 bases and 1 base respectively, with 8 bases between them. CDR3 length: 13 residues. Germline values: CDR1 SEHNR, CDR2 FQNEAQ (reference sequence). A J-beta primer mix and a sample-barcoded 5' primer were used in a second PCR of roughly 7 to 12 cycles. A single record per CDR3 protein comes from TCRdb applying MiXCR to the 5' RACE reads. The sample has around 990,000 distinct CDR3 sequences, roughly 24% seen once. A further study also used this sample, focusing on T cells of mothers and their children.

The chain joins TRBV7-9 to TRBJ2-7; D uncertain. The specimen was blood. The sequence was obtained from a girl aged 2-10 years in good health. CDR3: CASSWKASYEQYF. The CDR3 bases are TGTGCCAGCAGCTGGAAGGCGTCCTACGAGCAGTACTTC.